This T cell receptor (beta chain) was sequenced in a study of blood T cells in healthy people across ages. Background on the study: Per two T cells, template switching captured roughly one barcoded beta molecule.

Together with a sample-barcoded 5' primer, a J-beta primer mix was included in a second PCR lasting roughly 6 to 12 cycles. TCRdb reprocessed the 5' RACE reads with MiXCR, giving one entry per CDR3 protein. Of 1,300,000 or so distinct CDR3 sequences listed, roughly 64% are singletons. Study-wide results and limits: Expanded clonotype shifts may have been confounded, as the donors had an unknown CMV status. Age brought a roughly linear fall in TCR beta diversity measured per million T cells. The lack of PBMC sorting stopped any conclusive naive versus antigen-experienced comparison.

In the case of this clonotype: Its target is not known.

Sequencing was done on a sample of blood. The clonotype originates from a man younger than 35 in good health.

In nucleotides, the CDR3 is TGTGCCAGCAGTCCCTATGGGACAGGTACATCACATGAGCAGTTCTTC. It codes for CASSPYGTGTSHEQFF. This chain uses TRBV6-5 with TRBJ2-1, with 8 bases lining up with TRBD1. Trimming removed 5 bases from V and 8 bases from J; junction bases left unmatched: 14. CDR3 size: 16 residues. Germline CDR1 MNHEY, CDR2 SVGAGI.